This entry concerns a single T cell receptor (beta chain). This clonotype was picked up one time. What antigen it recognizes has not been identified. Base-call qualities are not available, and no considerably larger clone is one nucleotide away. A single read counts as weak evidence. This record belongs to a study of CD8 T cells in Susac syndrome (dated by TCRdb to the late 2010s). Turning to the overall study: Among the sequenced Susac syndrome patients, six had clinically active disease and about eight were in clinical remission. At the time of blood withdrawal, Susac syndrome patients were either therapy-naive, taking corticosteroids (with some also receiving IVIg), or on IVIg alone. The study used repertoire sequencing to test whether antigen drove CD8+ T cell activation and differentiation in Susac syndrome. Clonality of the CD8+ T cell repertoire was compared between roughly eleven healthy donors, roughly 14 Susac syndrome patients and under 19 multiple sclerosis patients.

Summary of the overall study and its limitations: In the total CD8+ and CD8+ TEMRA repertoires, 15 to 20 and five Susac-specific public clones, respectively, were identified. The TCR sequencing and HLA analysis was acknowledged to have included a relatively small number of individuals. Clonal expansion was observed in Susac syndrome CD8+ repertoires, with the highest expansion in CD8+ TEMRA cells and greater expansion in clinically active than in remitting patients.

Peripheral blood CD8+ and CD4+ T cells from healthy donors, Susac syndrome patients and multiple sclerosis patients were profiled using high-throughput TCR beta sequencing. Susac syndrome patients met recently defined diagnostic criteria for definite or probable disease. Bulk CD8+ and CD4+ T cells were purified by magnetic negative isolation, whereas CD8+ TEMRA cells were enriched by FACS. Blood was drawn into EDTA tubes, processed within 24 hours, and PBMCs were isolated by density gradient centrifugation. PBMCs intended for TCR sequencing were frozen in liquid nitrogen and were later thawed in a 37 degrees C water bath. Purity of sorted or isolated CD4+, CD8+ and CD8+ TEMRA cells was at least 90%. RNA was extracted using the RNeasy kit, and roughly 0.5 to 1 ug of the RNA was reverse transcribed with random hexamers. TCR beta CDR3 regions were amplified with the immunoSEQ multiplex PCR assay covering 54 Vbeta and 13 Jbeta segments. Bias from PCR amplification was corrected by using a synthetic template baseline for primer optimization and for computational correction. The study's processing was this. Reads were annotated to V, D and J genes per IMGT and analyzed with immunoSEQ Analyzer, keeping only productive sequences. Clonality was calculated as one minus the Shannon entropy normalized by log2 of the number of productive unique sequences. For each patient and control, public and private clones were evaluated within the 100 most prevalent clones. A clone was defined as Susac-specific if it was absent from the healthy and MS cohorts, from roughly 990 published viral clones and from other ImmuneACCESS disease sequences. Starting from the raw public reads, TCRdb applied fastp trimming at Q25, assembled clones with MiXCR and retained in-frame beta chains. Each CDR3 protein appears once, grouped with its most common genes and DNA. The V and J calls follow TCRdb's processing rather than the paper's. This sample lists 70,000 to 100,000 distinct CDR3 sequences; roughly 96% were detected once. Jointly, the top ten make up roughly 0.68% of the sample.

Specimen: CD8+ T cells from PBMCs. This TCR came from a human donor with Susac syndrome.

The DNA is TGTGCCAGCAAGTCTGGGCAGTACGAGCAGTACTTC. This is translated as CASKSGQYEQYF. The sequence links TRBV27 to TRBJ2-7; the D segment cannot be called with confidence. CDR1 is given as MNHEY and CDR2 as SMNVEV, both from the germline V gene (reference sequence). Including cysteine and phenylalanine, the CDR3 has 12 amino acids. Just CDR3 DNA is preserved here, 36 bases in frame from base 1. V was cut back by 7 bases and J by 4 bases, leaving a gap of 11 bases between them.